What follows are 20 T cell receptor beta chains derived from one specimen sequenced in a study of blood T cell repertoires in COVID-19. Produced via immunoSEQ multiplex PCR; TCRdb's table is partial and in-frame only. This repertoire shows approximately 480,000 clones, 87% found once; its top ten account for under 0.85%. The sequenced sample was PBMCs or T cells enriched from blood (not recorded which). All receptors come from a woman in her late teens or twenties who had recovered from COVID-19.

The chain couples TRBV19 to TRBJ1-2; 7 bases match TRBD1. CDR1 and CDR2 from the germline V gene are LNHDA and SQIVND (reference sequence). The V and J ends lost 7 bases and 1 base, in that order; junction bases with no gene match: 6. The CDR3 covers 14 residues. Written as DNA, the CDR3 is TGTGCCAGTATCGACAGGGCTATTAACTATGGCTACACCTTC. As protein: CASIDRAINYGYTF.

The chain has TRBV12-3 or TRBV12-4 and TRBJ1-1; D uncertain. V dropped 1 base and J dropped 5 bases, with 5 bases sitting between them. The CDR3 length is 12 residues. CDR3 in amino acids: CASSLVRTEAFF. CDR3 nucleotides: TGTGCCAGCAGTTTAGTACGGACTGAAGCTTTCTTT.

The chain uses TRBV4-1 and TRBJ1-5, with TRBD1 as a possible D gene (6 bases). Trimming left V 5 bases short and J 5 bases short, with 28 bases between. The CDR3 totals 19 residues. CDR1 is MGHRA and CDR2 is YSYEKL in the germline V gene. CDR3: CASSSRMNRVLPIDQPQHF. In DNA, the CDR3 is TGCGCCAGCAGCTCCCGGATGAACAGGGTACTTCCTATCGATCAGCCCCAGCATTTT.

This chain joins TRBV2 and TRBJ2-7, with unresolved D. CDR1 and CDR2 (germline): SNHLY, FYNNEI. V gave up 2 bases and J gave up 7 bases, with 9 bases separating them. The CDR3 sequence is 12 residues long. The CDR3 protein is CASSEIISEQYF. Here the CDR3 DNA reads TGTGCCAGCAGTGAAATTATATCTGAGCAGTACTTC.

This chain links TRBV6-7 with TRBJ2-7; a weak D match, TRBD2 (6 bases). TRBV6-7 is an ORF for which the function is uncertain. Trimming removed 11 bases from V and 6 bases from J, with 14 bases in between. CDR3 length equals 11 residues. The CDR3 nucleotides read TGTGCCCGTCGAGGGAGGACCGAGCAGTACTTC. The encoded protein is CARRGRTEQYF.

The chain has TRBV28 and TRBJ1-5; the match to TRBD1 covers 8 bases. This CDR3 region has 16 residues. Germline CDR1 MDHEN, CDR2 SYDVKM. J was trimmed by 4 bases and V by 5 bases; bases with no gene match: 10. The CDR3 nucleotides are TGTGCCAGCAGTCGGGGCCGGAGGACAGGGAATCAGCCCCAGCATTTT. This gives the protein CASSRGRRTGNQPQHF.

The sample holds one count of this clone. The rearrangement uses TRBV5-4 and TRBJ1-5; weak D call: TRBD1 (5 bases). The CDR3 length is 12 residues. Looked up from germline, CDR1 is SGHNT and CDR2 is YYREEE (reference sequence). Deletions cut 6 bases from V and 10 bases from J, with 14 bases between. The CDR3 reads CASTQDGGPQHF. For the CDR3, the DNA is TGTGCCAGCACCCAGGACGGGGGACCCCAGCATTTT.

V gene TRBV7-9 combines with J gene TRBJ1-2, with 7 nucleotides matching TRBD1. With V trimmed by 5 bases and J by 4 bases, 7 bases remained unmatched. CDR1 and CDR2 (germline): SEHNR, FQNEAQ (reference sequence). The CDR3 is 14 amino acids. CDR3 in amino acids: CASSIGTAIYGYTF. For the CDR3, the DNA is TGTGCCAGCAGCATAGGGACAGCGATCTATGGCTACACCTTC.

This clone has a single count. The rearrangement links TRBV7-2 to TRBJ2-1, with 10 bases that match TRBD2. This CDR3 spans 15 amino acids. V shed 6 bases and J 5 bases; nucleotides not matched to a gene: 7. Germline CDR1 is SGHTA and CDR2 is FQGNSA. The CDR3 DNA sequence: TGTGCCAGCAGTTTTCTAGCGGGGGTCAACAATGAGCAGTTCTTC. This translates into CASSFLAGVNNEQFF.

This sequence joins TRBV5-5 and TRBJ1-3; 8 nucleotides match TRBD1. V shed 4 bases, J shed 3 bases, and the junction held 9 bases outside the gene matches. The CDR3 runs to 16 residues. CDR1 and CDR2 (germline): SGHKS, YYEKEE (reference sequence). The DNA of the CDR3 is TGTGCCAGCAGCGAGCGACAGGGGAAGTATGGAAACACCATATATTTT. Translating gives CASSERQGKYGNTIYF. The full variable domain, its missing parts supplied by reference TRBV5-5 and TRBJ1-3, is DAGVTQSPTHLIKTRGQQVTLRCSPISGHKSVSWYQQVLGQGPQFIFQYYEKEERGRGNFPDRFSARQFPNYSSELNVNALLLGDSALYLCASSERQGKYGNTIYFGEGSWLTVV.

This rearrangement joins TRBV28 to TRBJ1-4; D may be TRBD1 (6 bases). This CDR3 is 12 amino acids long. Germline CDR1 MDHEN, CDR2 SYDVKM. V lost 8 bases and J lost 7, with 11 bases in between. CDR3 loop: CASLGTPEKLFF. CDR3 DNA: TGTGCCAGCCTTGGGACACCTGAAAAACTGTTTTTT.

The chain combines TRBV5-6 with TRBJ2-1, with 9 bases identical to TRBD2. The CDR3 length is 16 residues. Trimming took 4 bases from V and 6 from J; bases not matched to a gene: 11. CDR1 SGHDT and CDR2 YYEEEE come from the germline V gene. In DNA form, the CDR3 reads TGTGCCAGCAGCCCCTTCGTGGGACTAGCTGGCAATGAGCAGTTCTTC. Amino acid sequence: CASSPFVGLAGNEQFF.

V is TRBV5-1 and J is TRBJ2-7; 14 bases line up with TRBD2. Germline V gene lookup returns CDR1 SGHRS and CDR2 YFSETQ. The CDR3 is 17 amino acids. V gave up 2 bases and J gave up 1 base; unmatched junction bases: 5. CDR3 protein: CASSFLGLAGGSYEQYF. DNA for the CDR3: TGCGCCAGCAGCTTCCTAGGACTAGCGGGGGGATCCTACGAGCAGTACTTC. The full variable domain, with the rest looked up from reference TRBV5-1 and TRBJ2-7, is KAGVTQTPRYLIKTRGQQVTLSCSPISGHRSVSWYQQTPGQGLQFLFEYFSETQRNKGNFPGRFSGRQFSNSRSEMNVSTLELGDSALYLCASSFLGLAGGSYEQYFGPGTRLTVT.

The table lists this clone with a few counts. V usage is TRBV5-1 and J usage is TRBJ1-2; no definite D call. The CDR3 sequence is 14 residues long. Germline CDR1 SGHRS, CDR2 YFSETQ. The V end was cut by 3 bases, the J end by 4 bases, with 13 bases between. Written as DNA, the CDR3 is TGCGCCAGCAGCTACCTGGACTCTGTCTATGGCTACACCTTC. Its translation: CASSYLDSVYGYTF. The complete variable domain, with remaining parts taken from reference TRBV5-1 and TRBJ1-2, reads KAGVTQTPRYLIKTRGQQVTLSCSPISGHRSVSWYQQTPGQGLQFLFEYFSETQRNKGNFPGRFSGRQFSNSRSEMNVSTLELGDSALYLCASSYLDSVYGYTFGSGTRLTVV.

V usage is TRBV12-3 or TRBV12-4 and J usage is TRBJ1-1; D uncertain. CDR3 length equals 11 residues. V was cut by 5 bases and J by 5 bases, with 6 bases left in between. DNA of the CDR3: TGTGCCAGCAGTGCGCGAACTGAAGCTTTCTTT. This encodes CASSARTEAFF.

CDR3 amino acids: CASSFIPLRTGELFF. DNA for the CDR3: TGTGCCAGCAGCTTTATTCCCCTGAGGACCGGGGAGCTGTTTTTT. V and J are TRBV7-8 and TRBJ2-2, with D unresolved. Germline assignment: CDR1 SGHVS and CDR2 FQNEAQ. CDR3 length: 15 amino acids. Trimming removed 3 bases at V and 5 bases at J, with 13 bases between.

This clone was counted once. The gene calls are TRBV30 and TRBJ2-7; 8 nucleotides agree with TRBD1. Germline V gene data show CDR1 as GTSNPN and CDR2 as SVGIG (reference sequence). The CDR3 sequence is 15 residues long. V was pared by 2 bases and J by 3 bases, with 9 bases of the junction left unmatched. CDR3 DNA sequence: TGTGCCTGGAGTTTTGGACAGGGTACTGGCTACGAGCAGTACTTC. Translating it yields CAWSFGQGTGYEQYF.

The chain carries TRBV19 and TRBJ1-5; D gene ambiguous. The CDR3 is 14 amino acids. Trimming pared 2 bases from V and 1 base from J, leaving 6 bases between. Germline values: CDR1 LNHDA, CDR2 SQIVND (reference sequence). CDR3 region: CASSILQSNQPQHF. Written as DNA, the CDR3 is TGTGCCAGTAGTATACTCCAGAGCAATCAGCCCCAGCATTTT.

The chain employs TRBV6-5 and TRBJ1-1; possible D gene TRBD1, 6 bases. This CDR3 has 14 amino acids. CDR1 is MNHEY, CDR2 SVGAGI, per germline. V was shortened by 7 bases and J by 4 bases, with 16 bases between the two germline ends. The CDR3 loop reads CASTRSGVATEAFF. Here the CDR3 DNA reads TGTGCCAGCACCCGATCAGGGGTCGCCACTGAAGCTTTCTTT.

J is TRBJ2-4 and V is TRBV14; 8 nucleotides align to TRBD1. Trimming took 3 bases from V and 8 from J; bases not matched to a gene: 6. This CDR3 contains 14 residues. Germline V gene sequence: CDR1 SGHDN, CDR2 FVKESK. In nucleotides, the CDR3 is TGTGCCAGCAGCCACAGGGGGCATCGGGACATTCAGTACTTC. Protein: CASSHRGHRDIQYF. Full variable domain (remainder filled in from reference TRBV14 and TRBJ2-4): EAGVTQFPSHSVIEKGQTVTLRCDPISGHDNLYWYRRVMGKEIKFLLHFVKESKQDESGMPNNRFLAERTGGTYSTLKVQPAELEDSGVYFCASSHRGHRDIQYFGAGTRLSVL.